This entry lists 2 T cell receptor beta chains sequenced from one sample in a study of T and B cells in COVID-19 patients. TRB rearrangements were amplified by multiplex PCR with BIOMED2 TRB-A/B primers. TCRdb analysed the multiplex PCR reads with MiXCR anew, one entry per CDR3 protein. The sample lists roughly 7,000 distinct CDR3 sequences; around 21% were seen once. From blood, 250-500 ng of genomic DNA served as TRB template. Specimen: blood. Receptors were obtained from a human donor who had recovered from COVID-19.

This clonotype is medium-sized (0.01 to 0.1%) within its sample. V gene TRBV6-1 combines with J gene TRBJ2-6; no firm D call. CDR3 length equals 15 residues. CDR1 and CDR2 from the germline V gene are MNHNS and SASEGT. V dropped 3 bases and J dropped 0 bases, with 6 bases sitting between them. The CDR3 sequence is CASSDESSGANVLTF. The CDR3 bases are TGTGCCAGCAGTGACGAGAGCTCTGGGGCCAACGTCCTGACTTTC.

This CDR3 reads CSAHPPGPAGETQYF. The CDR3 DNA sequence: TGCAGTGCTCACCCCCCGGGACCAGCAGGAGAGACCCAGTACTTC. V and J are TRBV20-1 and TRBJ2-5; either TRBD1 or TRBD2 may fit D (5 bases each). The ends were cut back, 5 bases at V and 4 bases at J, with 20 bases in the middle. From germline, CDR1 is DFQATT and CDR2 SNEGSKA (reference sequence). There are 15 residues in the CDR3.